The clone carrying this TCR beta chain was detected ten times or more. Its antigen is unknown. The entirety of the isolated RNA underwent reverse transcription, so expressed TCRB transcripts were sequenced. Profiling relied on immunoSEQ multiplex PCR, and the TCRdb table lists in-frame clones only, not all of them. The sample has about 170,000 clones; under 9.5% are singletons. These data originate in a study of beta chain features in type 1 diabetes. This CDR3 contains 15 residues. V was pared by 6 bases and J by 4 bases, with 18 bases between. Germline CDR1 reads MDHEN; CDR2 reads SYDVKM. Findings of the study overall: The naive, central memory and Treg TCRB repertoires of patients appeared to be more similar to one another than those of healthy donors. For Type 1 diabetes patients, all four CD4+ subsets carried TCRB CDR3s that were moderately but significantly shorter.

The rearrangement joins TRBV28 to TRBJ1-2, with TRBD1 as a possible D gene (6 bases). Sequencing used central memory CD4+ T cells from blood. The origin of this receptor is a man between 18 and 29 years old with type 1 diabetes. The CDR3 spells CASSLETGDIYGYTF. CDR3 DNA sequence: TGTGCCAGCAGCCTCGAGACAGGAGATATCTATGGCTACACCTTC.